The sequence of this TCR beta chain was determined in a study of T cell responses to AZD1222 COVID-19 vaccine (dated by TCRdb to about 2021). As for the study more broadly: AZD1222 recipients given second doses at about 4 weeks or at about 12 weeks were pooled, since spike-specific TCR depth and breadth were not found to differ between the two schedules. A total of over 230 trial participants underwent TCR sequencing, of whom about 200 received two doses of AZD1222 and some 26 received two doses of the MenACWY control vaccine. Enrollment into the trials was organized by age into subgroups of 18-55, 56-69 and 70-plus years, and those subgroups contained roughly 150, 30 and 60 TCR-sequenced participants, respectively.

Comment on this clone: What antigen it recognizes has not been identified. Base qualities are not provided; no much larger clone lies one nucleotide away.

The CDR3 regions of human TCRbeta chains were analyzed by immunosequencing. The published analysis was carried out like this. Repertoire TCRs were checked for matches against a reference library of SARS-CoV-2-specific TCRs that had been generated using the MIRA antigen-specificity platform. Breadth was defined as the fraction of unique TCRs that were SARS-CoV-2-associated, and depth was defined as the fraction of total T cells that were SARS-CoV-2-associated. Each spike-specific TCR was assigned to its reactive spike region and to a CD4 or CD8 class using the MIRA data. Log10-transformed breadth and depth values were compared by one-way ANOVA with Sidak's multiple comparisons tests. TCRdb obtained this table from immuneACCESS and retained in-frame rearrangements with V and J assigned. These tables miss some clones; where compared with another copy, unresolved V genes account for less than half of the shortfall, and the remainder is unexplained. That table gives V, J and clone size, and the DNA gave D and trimming. The sample data list fewer than 120,000 clones, and 81% of these were observed just once. In total, the top ten clones hold 4.6% of the sample.

V has 7 bases trimmed and J has 0 bases trimmed; junction bases matching no gene number 6. The CDR3 covers 17 residues, taking in both the cysteine and the phenylalanine. Only the CDR3 region is kept as DNA, spanning 51 bases read in frame from base 1. CDR1 is given as WNHNN and CDR2 as SYGVQD, both from the germline V gene (reference sequence). Overall results and qualifications from the work: Because no day 14 peak-response samples were available, repertoires were characterized only after the peak T cell response. Vaccine-associated CD4 TCRs spanned the whole spike protein, with dominant responses in regions 160-218 and 743-854. Reportedly, almost half of the unique spike-specific TCRs recognized epitopes lying outside the regions that are mutated in the B.1.351 and B.1.1.7 variants. A significant rise in spike-specific TCR breadth and depth was observed after two AZD1222 doses relative to day 0 and relative to MenACWY recipients. Participants were mostly white British, with more females than males. The authors suggested clonal diversity may have been underestimated. Conclusions about previously exposed vaccinees are limited, since just five to seven AZD1222 recipients were seropositive for SARS-CoV-2 at baseline. The 56-69-year group was small, and its depth increase did not reach significance, likely because of low power.

Sample time point, as interpreted from the label and publication: baseline before first vaccination. Vaccinee samples were obtained from the UK trials COV001 and COV002, which included a single-blind randomized controlled phase 2/3 trial of AZD1222 (ChAdOx1 nCoV-19) in healthy adults. Trial participant PBMC samples were collected at day 0 and day 28 after the second dose for TCRbeta chain sequencing. The chain is encoded by TRBV10-1 joined to TRBJ2-1, and 13 junctional nucleotides match TRBD2. The input for sequencing was peripheral blood, taken on day 0 of AZD1222 vaccination. The sequence was obtained from an adult in good health. The CDR3 amino acid sequence is: CASTPGTSGTSYNEQFF. The base sequence is TGCGCCAGCACTCCCGGGACTAGCGGGACCTCCTACAATGAGCAGTTCTTC.